This record concerns one T cell receptor beta chain sequence. The data were obtained in a study of blood T cell repertoires in COVID-19. For the study at large: The United States, Italy and Spain supplied acute and convalescent COVID-19 samples. T cells, B-cell-depleted T cells, or PBMCs supplied cDNA or gDNA.

V dropped 4 bases and J dropped 0; count of bases not matched to a gene: 11. Germline CDR1 is SGHAT and CDR2 is FQNNGV. The CDR3 is 18 residues long. Measured with immunoSEQ multiplex PCR; TCRdb has only the in-frame clones, and not every one. The sample yields just over 350,000 clones, roughly 90% seen once. Participants' own reports of clinical history determined their cohort assignment. Recovered status in Cohort 3 required two negative PCRs, clearance, or symptom resolution. The sample consisted of PBMCs or T cells enriched from blood (not recorded which). The genes are TRBV11-2 and TRBJ1-5, with 8 nucleotides matching TRBD1. The clonotype was recovered from a woman aged 30 to 39 who had recovered from COVID-19. DNA for the CDR3: TGTGCCAGCAGCTCGACCGGGACAGGTACTCTTAGCAATCAGCCCCAGCATTTT. It encodes CASSSTGTGTLSNQPQHF. Drawing the rest from reference TRBV11-2 and TRBJ1-5, the complete variable domain is EAGVAQSPRYKIIEKRQSVAFWCNPISGHATLYWYQQILGQGPKLLIQFQNNGVVDDSQLPKDRFSAERLKGVDSTLKIQPAKLEDSAVYLCASSSTGTGTLSNQPQHFGDGTRLSIL.